Listed here are 2 T cell receptor beta chains from one sample, sequenced in a study of shared clonotypes between healthy human individuals (dated by TCRdb to 2019 to 2021). The library was produced with the immunoSEQ multiplex PCR assay. As stored in TCRdb, this immuneACCESS dataset retains in-frame rearrangements with V and J assigned. A fraction of the clones does not appear; measured against another copy, unresolved V genes explain less than half of the discrepancy, and the remainder lacks a known reason. The sample table shows millions of clones, and approximately 95% are seen once. The top ten hold 0.1% to 0.15% of the sample. Sample: naive CD4+ T cells sorted from blood. Explained via the paper, the cell subset or site label denotes: CD45RA+ positively selected. All receptors derive from a man younger than 35 in good health.

The chain combines TRBV2 with TRBJ2-2; the D call may be TRBD1 or TRBD2 (5 bases each). CDR1 SNHLY and CDR2 FYNNEI come from the germline V gene. The CDR3 runs to 14 residues. The V and J ends lost 7 bases and 4 bases respectively, with 13 bases between them. CDR3 nucleotides: TGTGCCAGCAACGGGGCCTTAAGCACCGGGGAGCTGTTTTTT. Protein: CASNGALSTGELFF.

The CDR3 nucleotides are TGCGCCAGCAGCTTAGGGGACTTGTCCTACGAGCAGTACTTC. Translating it yields CASSLGDLSYEQYF. The chain has TRBV5-1 and TRBJ2-7; tentatively, D is TRBD2 (6 bases). V was shortened by 2 bases and J by 1 base, with 10 bases between the two germline ends. CDR3 length: 14 residues. The V gene's germline CDR1 is SGHRS and CDR2 YFSETQ.